What follows are 9 T cell receptor beta chains derived from one specimen sequenced in a study of blood T cell repertoires in COVID-19. Data came from immunoSEQ multiplex PCR; TCRdb stores just in-frame clones and leaves some out. Seen here are around 500,000 clones, approximately 88% observed once, and the top ten hold roughly 1.9%. Material: PBMCs or T cells enriched from blood (not recorded which). Receptors were obtained from a woman between 35 and 50 years old who had recovered from COVID-19.

V gene TRBV10-2 combines with J gene TRBJ2-7; 11 bases fit TRBD1. Losses at the gene ends were 0 bases for V and 3 bases for J; bases not matched to a gene: 1. Germline V CDR1 and CDR2: WSHSY, SAAADI. The CDR3 spans 15 residues. CDR3 region: CASSESGTGGYEQYF. The CDR3 DNA reads as TGCGCCAGCAGTGAGTCCGGGACAGGGGGCTACGAGCAGTACTTC.

In its sample, this clone was seen once. The chain employs TRBV10-3 and TRBJ1-6; D not resolved. With 7 bases removed from V and 6 bases from J, the gap between germline ends came to 10 bases. Per germline, CDR1 ENHRY and CDR2 SYGVKD. The CDR3 loop spans 13 amino acids. The CDR3 DNA reads TGTGCCATCACCCCCGAGGGTAATTCACCCCTCCACTTT. The encoded protein is CAITPEGNSPLHF.

V is TRBV5-1 and J is TRBJ1-1, with D uncertain. Trimming pared 5 bases from V and 8 bases from J, leaving 10 bases between. Germline V gene sequence: CDR1 SGHRS, CDR2 YFSETQ. The CDR3 runs to 11 residues. In nucleotides, the CDR3 is TGCGCCAGCAGATACTCGGGGGAAGCTTTCTTT. The encoded protein is CASRYSGEAFF. Full variable domain (rest looked up from reference TRBV5-1 and TRBJ1-1): KAGVTQTPRYLIKTRGQQVTLSCSPISGHRSVSWYQQTPGQGLQFLFEYFSETQRNKGNFPGRFSGRQFSNSRSEMNVSTLELGDSALYLCASRYSGEAFFGQGTRLTVV.

DNA for the CDR3: TGCAGCGTTGCCCGGACTGACGAGCAGTACTTC. It encodes CSVARTDEQYF. The V and J genes are TRBV29-1 and TRBJ2-7, with a weak D call TRBD2 (5 bases). The CDR3 extends over 11 amino acids. Germline V gene sequence: CDR1 SQVTM, CDR2 ANQGSEA. The V and J ends lost 4 bases and 5 bases respectively, with 9 bases between them.

This clone was observed a handful of times. V is TRBV5-1 and J is TRBJ1-1, with 8 bases fitting TRBD1. Trimming took 5 bases from V and 5 from J; bases not matched to a gene: 11. This CDR3 spans 15 amino acids. The germline CDR1 and CDR2 sequences are SGHRS and YFSETQ. CDR3 loop: CASRMAPQGGTEAFF. The CDR3 nucleotides read TGCGCCAGCAGAATGGCACCACAGGGGGGGACTGAAGCTTTCTTT.

The J gene is TRBJ1-5, the V gene TRBV30; D gene ambiguous. Per the germline V gene, CDR1 is GTSNPN and CDR2 is SVGIG (reference sequence). V lost 5 bases and J lost 4, with 9 bases in between. CDR3 size: 12 residues. CDR3 protein: CAWGRGNQPQHF. CDR3 DNA sequence: TGTGCCTGGGGGCGGGGAAATCAGCCCCAGCATTTT.

The V call is TRBV7-2, the J call TRBJ1-4; 7 positions agree with TRBD1. Germline-derived CDR1 and CDR2 are SGHTA and FQGNSA. The V and J ends lost 5 bases and 3 bases, in that order; junction bases with no gene match: 6. The CDR3 covers 15 residues. For the CDR3, the DNA is TGTGCCAGCAGCCCGAGGACAGGTGCTAATGAAAAACTGTTTTTT. It translates to CASSPRTGANEKLFF.

The chain carries TRBV2 and TRBJ2-1; TRBD2 might be the D (5 bases). CDR1 is SNHLY and CDR2 is FYNNEI in the germline V gene. The CDR3 spans 16 residues. Trimming shortened V by 6 bases and J by 9 bases, and 24 bases separated the two germline ends. In nucleotides, the CDR3 is TGTGCCAGCAGGTCACTAGAATCCCCCACAATCGGTGAGCAGTTCTTC. It encodes CASRSLESPTIGEQFF.

The chain has TRBV6-1 and TRBJ1-1, with D unresolved. The CDR3 contains 14 residues. V was pared by 3 bases and J by 0 bases, with 8 bases between. CDR1 and CDR2 from the germline V gene are MNHNS and SASEGT. CDR3 nucleotide sequence: TGTGCCAGCAGTGATCACTTAGTGAACACTGAAGCTTTCTTT. Encoded protein: CASSDHLVNTEAFF.